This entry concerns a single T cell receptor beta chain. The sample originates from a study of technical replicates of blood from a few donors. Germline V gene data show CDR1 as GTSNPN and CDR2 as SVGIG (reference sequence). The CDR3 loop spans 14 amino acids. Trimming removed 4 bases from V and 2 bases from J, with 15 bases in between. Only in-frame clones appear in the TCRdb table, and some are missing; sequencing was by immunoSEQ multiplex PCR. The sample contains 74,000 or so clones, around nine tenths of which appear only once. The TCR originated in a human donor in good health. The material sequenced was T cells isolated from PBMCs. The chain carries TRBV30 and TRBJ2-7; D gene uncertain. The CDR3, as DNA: TGTGCCTGGAACCAACCGGGTTGGACCTACGAGCAGTACTTC. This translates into CAWNQPGWTYEQYF.